A selection of T cell receptor beta chains follows, all from one sample in a study of monozygotic twins with inflammatory bowel disease. TCRdb reprocessed the 5' RACE reads; each CDR3 protein has one entry and no DNA is given. The sample totals approximately 330,000 distinct CDR3 sequences. Sample: blood. The receptors derive from a human donor with ulcerative colitis or Crohn's disease, or a healthy co-twin of an affected twin (not recorded which). Each CDR3 is given with its conserved first and last residue.

TRBV28	TRBJ2-2	CASSFPATLGTGELFF
TRBV20-1	TRBJ2-1	CSASGTSGRPNEQFF
TRBV6-1	TRBJ1-5	CASSGLPLYSNQPQHF
TRBV12-3/TRBV12-4	TRBJ2-3	CASSPERGIPGDTQYF
TRBV5-1	TRBJ2-3	CASSLQGAGSDTQYF
TRBV6-6	TRBJ2-1	CASSYGRGNEQFF
TRBV30	TRBJ2-1	CAWSVLGLASYNEQFF
TRBV7-6	TRBJ1-6	CASSPGQSNNSPLHF
TRBV6-6	TRBJ1-3	CASNPGSSGNTIYF
TRBV12-3/TRBV12-4	TRBJ1-5	CASSRTGGSGNQPQHF
TRBV5-1	TRBJ2-5	CASSLGTSGVETQYF